The 17 T cell receptor beta chains presented below share a single source sample, sequenced in a study of a mutant IDH1 vaccine in newly diagnosed glioma. Antigens for these TCRs are unknown. Time point indicated: week 35, safety follow-up. Alongside topical imiquimod, each dose of vaccine comprised 300 ug of mutant IDH1 20-mer peptide. TCRdb keeps only in-frame clones here, not all; method: immunoSEQ multiplex PCR. Among around 32,000 clones listed, roughly 80% were seen once. This sample comprised PBMCs, obtained from a glioma patient whose treatment included an IDH1 peptide vaccine. These receptors were taken from a woman between 25 and 40 years old with glioma. Some clones in this sample may be carry-over from other donors' samples.

The chain has TRBV7-9 and TRBJ2-1, with D possibly TRBD2 on 6 matching bases. The CDR3 sequence is 14 residues long. Trimming cost V 3 bases and J 5 bases, with 11 bases left between them. CDR1 is SEHNR, CDR2 FQNEAQ, per germline (reference sequence). The CDR3 bases are TGTGCCAGCAGCTTGGGGGGAGTCCACAATGAGCAGTTCTTC. Protein sequence: CASSLGGVHNEQFF.

This chain uses TRBV7-6 with TRBJ2-5, with a tentative D call TRBD1 (6 bases). The CDR3 runs to 16 residues. Trimming removed 5 bases at V and 1 base at J, with 17 bases between. Germline assignment: CDR1 SGHVS and CDR2 FNYEAQ. The CDR3 nucleotides read TGTGCCAGCAGCGCTCCCCCAGGGGTGGGCCAAGAGACCCAGTACTTC. Protein product: CASSAPPGVGQETQYF.

V gene TRBV27 combines with J gene TRBJ2-4, with D perhaps matching TRBD1 or TRBD2 (5 bases each). CDR3 length equals 13 residues. Trimming pared 3 bases from V and 7 bases from J, leaving 10 bases between. Germline V gives CDR1 MNHEY, CDR2 SMNVEV (reference sequence). CDR3 sequence (DNA): TGTGCCAGCAGTTTTACCGGGACCAACATTCAGTACTTC. It specifies CASSFTGTNIQYF.

This rearrangement joins TRBV7-6 to TRBJ1-3, with D perhaps matching TRBD1 (5 bases). V was shortened by 5 bases and J by 3 bases, with 20 bases between the two germline ends. Per the germline V gene, CDR1 is SGHVS and CDR2 is FNYEAQ. This CDR3 has 17 amino acids. The CDR3 reads CASSGGLGTPDGNTIYF. The CDR3 bases are TGTGCCAGCAGCGGGGGACTGGGGACCCCTGATGGAAACACCATATATTTT. Full variable domain (remainder filled in from reference TRBV7-6 and TRBJ1-3): GAGVSQSPRYKVTKRGQDVALRCDPISGHVSLYWYRQALGQGPEFLTYFNYEAQQDKSGLPNDRFSAERPEGSISTLTIQRTEQRDSAMYRCASSGGLGTPDGNTIYFGEGSWLTVV.

This chain uses TRBV27 with TRBJ2-1; possible D gene TRBD1, 6 bases. This CDR3 has 13 residues. V was clipped by 4 bases and J by 9 bases, with 13 bases between them. Germline CDR1 is MNHEY and CDR2 is SMNVEV (reference sequence). CDR3 nucleotides: TGTGCCAGCAGTTGGGGGCGAGGCAGTGAGCAGTTCTTC. Protein: CASSWGRGSEQFF.

The chain uses TRBV7-9 and TRBJ1-1; TRBD1 agrees at 10 bases. With V trimmed by 3 bases and J by 4 bases, 2 bases remained unmatched. CDR1 SEHNR and CDR2 FQNEAQ come from the germline V gene (reference sequence). This CDR3 has 14 residues. CDR3 sequence (DNA): TGTGCCAGCAGCTTCCGGACAGGGGGCACTGAAGCTTTCTTT. Translation gives CASSFRTGGTEAFF.

V and J are TRBV19 and TRBJ1-1; perhaps TRBD1 as D (6 bases). In germline, CDR1 is LNHDA, CDR2 SQIVND (reference sequence). The CDR3 runs to 13 residues. Trimming took 7 bases from V and 1 from J, leaving 10 bases between them. The CDR3: CASNGTPNTEAFF. The CDR3 nucleotides are TGTGCCAGTAATGGGACACCGAACACTGAAGCTTTCTTT.

This rearrangement joins TRBV14 to TRBJ1-2, with a weak D call TRBD1 (5 bases). CDR1 is SGHDN, CDR2 FVKESK, per germline. This CDR3 has 15 residues. V was shortened by 2 bases and J by 8 bases, with 18 bases between the two germline ends. CDR3 loop: CASSQIIGRGGGYTF. The CDR3 DNA follows: TGTGCCAGCAGCCAAATTATAGGAAGGGGTGGCGGCTACACCTTC.

The V gene is TRBV7-3, the J gene TRBJ2-3; D perhaps matches TRBD1 (6 bases). CDR3 length equals 14 residues. Trimming cost V 4 bases and J 1 base, with 9 bases left between them. Germline V gene lookup returns CDR1 SGHTA and CDR2 FQGTGA. The CDR3 loop reads CASSSGVGTDTQYF. The CDR3 DNA reads TGTGCCAGCAGCTCAGGGGTGGGCACAGATACGCAGTATTTT.

The chain carries TRBV2 and TRBJ1-4; D remains ambiguous. This CDR3 is built from 16 residues. Between the trimmed V and J ends, which lost 6 bases and 0 bases, there was a span of 14 bases. Germline assignment: CDR1 SNHLY and CDR2 FYNNEI. The CDR3 DNA reads as TGTGCCAGCAGCGGGGTAGAACAGTCAACTAATGAAAAACTGTTTTTT. It encodes CASSGVEQSTNEKLFF.

The rearrangement joins TRBV11-3 to TRBJ2-7; tentatively, D is TRBD1 (6 bases). CDR1 is SGHNT, CDR2 YENEEA, per germline. V gave up 5 bases and J gave up 4 bases, with 9 bases separating them. This CDR3 is built from 12 residues. CDR3 in amino acids: CASSRDRYEQYF. The CDR3 coding sequence is TGTGCCAGCAGCCGCGACAGGTACGAGCAGTACTTC.

The chain uses TRBV10-1 and TRBJ2-5; D is tentatively TRBD1 or TRBD2 (6 bases each). Germline V gene lookup returns CDR1 WNHNN and CDR2 SYGVQD (reference sequence). The CDR3 has 14 amino acids. Trimming removed 2 bases at V and 4 bases at J, with 11 bases between. The CDR3 bases are TGCGCCAGCAGTGAGGGGGGGCAGCGAGAGACCCAGTACTTC. Translated: CASSEGGQRETQYF.

The J gene is TRBJ2-7, the V gene TRBV6-5, with D tentatively TRBD2 (6 bases). The V and J ends lost 0 bases and 2 bases respectively, with 8 bases between them. The CDR3 has 14 residues. Germline V CDR1 and CDR2: MNHEY, SVGAGI. The CDR3 DNA reads TGTGCCAGCAGTTACTCCAGACTAGCCTACGAGCAGTACTTC. Its translation is CASSYSRLAYEQYF.

This sequence joins TRBV4-2 and TRBJ1-2; no reliable D call. This CDR3 spans 16 amino acids. Trimming shortened V by 0 bases and J by 6 bases, and 17 bases separated the two germline ends. Germline values: CDR1 LGHNA, CDR2 YNFKEQ. Written as DNA, the CDR3 is TGTGCCAGCAGCCAAGATTACGGTCAGATAAGGGATGGCTACACCTTC. Translated: CASSQDYGQIRDGYTF.

The V and J genes are TRBV27 and TRBJ2-5; a weak D match, TRBD2 (6 bases). CDR1 MNHEY and CDR2 SMNVEV come from the germline V gene (reference sequence). Trimming took 5 bases from V and 9 from J, leaving 19 bases between them. CDR3 length: 14 residues. The CDR3: CASSERRGIAAQYF. Written as DNA, the CDR3 is TGTGCCAGCAGTGAGCGGAGGGGAATAGCGGCCCAGTACTTC.

The CDR3 spells CASSVEGRITDTQYF. CDR3 in DNA: TGTGCCAGCAGCGTTGAGGGGAGAATCACAGATACGCAGTATTTT. The chain carries TRBV9 and TRBJ2-3; D may match TRBD1 or TRBD2 (5 bases each). V dropped 2 bases and J dropped 2 bases, with 12 bases sitting between them. The CDR3 loop spans 15 amino acids. Per germline, CDR1 SGDLS and CDR2 YYNGEE.

This clone was seen a few times. V and J are TRBV28 and TRBJ1-1; D call uncertain. CDR1 is MDHEN, CDR2 SYDVKM, per germline. This CDR3 has 13 residues. V was pared by 3 bases and J by 7 bases, with 12 bases between. CDR3 coding DNA: TGTGCCAGCAGTTTTCGACGCGGGAATGAAGCTTTCTTT. This sequence encodes CASSFRRGNEAFF.